Each of the 6 T cell receptor beta chains below was sequenced from the same sample in a study of T cells in Graves' hyperthyroidism and ophthalmopathy. Amplified regions were TCR beta CDR3 sequences from RNA transcripts. The study used the HTBI primer set for a first-round RT-PCR of the TCR CDR3. TCRdb passed the multiplex PCR reads through MiXCR, listing each CDR3 protein once. This sample has a few hundred thousand distinct CDR3 sequences, with approximately 16% found just once. The sequencing sample was made of blood. The receptors shown here come from an older woman with Graves' ophthalmopathy.

This clonotype was observed many times. The V call is TRBV2, the J call TRBJ2-1; 14 bases match TRBD2. Germline values: CDR1 SNHLY, CDR2 FYNNEI. The junction had 8 bases not matched to a gene; V was cut back by 6 bases and J by 7 bases. The CDR3 runs to 16 residues. The CDR3 spells CASRYQGLAGGNEQFF. The CDR3 DNA reads TGTGCCAGCAGGTATCAAGGACTAGCGGGAGGTAATGAGCAGTTCTTC.

Many counts were recorded for this clonotype. V usage is TRBV30 and J usage is TRBJ1-3; no definite D call. Trimming cost V 5 bases and J 0 bases, with 8 bases left between them. Germline lookup yields CDR1 GTSNPN and CDR2 SVGIG (reference sequence). The CDR3 runs to 13 residues. CDR3 amino acids: CAWENYSGNTIYF. CDR3 coding DNA: TGTGCCTGGGAGAATTACTCTGGAAACACCATATATTTT. Full variable domain (remainder filled in from reference TRBV30 and TRBJ1-3): SQTIHQWPATLVQPVGSPLSLECTVEGTSNPNLYWYRQAAGRGLQLLFYSVGIGQISSEVPQNLSASRPQDRQFILSSKKLLLSDSGFYLCAWENYSGNTIYFGEGSWLTVV.

A remark on this clonotype: A much larger clone differs by one base, so this may be a read error. V gene TRBV9 combines with J gene TRBJ2-7, with 14 positions matching TRBD2. The CDR3 is made up of 15 amino acids. Germline-derived CDR1 and CDR2 are SGDLS and YYNGEE. J gave up 9 bases and V 3 bases, and 8 bases lay outside the gene matches. CDR3 bases: TGTGCCAGCAGCGCGGGACTAGCGGGAGTACGGGGGCAGTACTTC. It yields the protein CASSAGLAGVRGQYF.

This clonotype was found many times. CDR3 region: CASSLARQYAAFF. In DNA form, the CDR3 reads TGTGCCAGCAGTTTAGCACGACAGTATGCAGCTTTCTTT. This chain connects TRBV28 to TRBJ1-1; possibly TRBD1 for D (5 bases). The length of the CDR3 is 13 residues. Germline V gives CDR1 MDHEN, CDR2 SYDVKM. Between the trimmed V and J ends, which lost 2 bases and 10 bases, there was a span of 14 bases.

This clonotype was picked up many times. The chain uses TRBV6-1 and TRBJ1-6, with a weak D call TRBD1 (6 bases). CDR3 length: 14 amino acids. Trimming cost V 6 bases and J 10 bases, with 16 bases left between them. CDR1 and CDR2 from the germline V gene are MNHNS and SASEGT. CDR3 region: CASRTAGDGSPLHF. Written as DNA, the CDR3 is TGTGCCAGCAGGACGGCAGGGGACGGATCACCCCTCCACTTT.

This clonotype was detected a few times. The CDR3 DNA follows: TGTGCCAGCAGCCTTAACAGGGGCCCTGGAAACACCATATATTTT. Its protein is CASSLNRGPGNTIYF. The chain is built from TRBV6-1 and TRBJ1-3; 7 bases are a match to TRBD1. Trimming cost V 6 bases and J 2 bases; bases outside gene matches: 7. The CDR3 totals 15 residues. Germline-derived CDR1 and CDR2 are MNHNS and SASEGT.